The rows below give T cell receptor beta chains drawn from one sample of a study of read filtering for tumor transcriptome and immune sequencing. TCRdb used MiXCR to reprocess the reads, holding one entry per CDR3 protein. The sample contains 85,000 to 100,000 distinct CDR3 sequences, roughly 21% of which appear only once. The source material was a population of CD138-negative cells sorted from bone marrow. The receptors come from a donor aged 40 or over with multiple myeloma. CDR3s include the opening cysteine and the closing phenylalanine or tryptophan. A D gene is named only where the DNA matches it firmly. Rows may omit the clone size; those that give it use once, few, many or a size class.

j_call v_call clone_size d_call cdr3_nt cdr3_aa
TRBJ1-4 TRBV5-1 few . TGCGCCAGCAGCTTGGAGTCAGGGGTAGAAAAACTGTTTTTT CASSLESGVEKLFF
TRBJ2-1 TRBV7-9 many TRBD1 TGTGCCAGCAGCTTTTCTGGGACAGGGGGCAATGAGCAGTTCTTC CASSFSGTGGNEQFF
TRBJ2-7 TRBV27 many . TGTGCCAGCAGTCCCACCTTGGGGTCATACGAGCAGTACTTC CASSPTLGSYEQYF
TRBJ2-3 TRBV5-1 many . TGCGCCAGCAGCGGAACAACAGGGTCTAGCACAGATACGCAGTATTTT CASSGTTGSSTDTQYF
TRBJ2-1 TRBV21-1 few . TGTGCCAGCAGACAGAGGCCTTATACGAATGAGCAGTTCTTC CASRQRPYTNEQFF
TRBJ2-1 TRBV20-1 many . TGCAGTACGCCAGGGAACAATGAGCAGTTCTTC CSTPGNNEQFF
TRBJ2-2 TRBV9 once . TGTGCCAGCAGCGTTTCGGTTGTTAACACCGGGGAGCTGTTTTTT CASSVSVVNTGELFF
TRBJ2-3 TRBV20-1 many . TGCAGTGCCAAAGTAGGGGGTAGCACAGATACGCAGTATTTT CSAKVGGSTDTQYF
TRBJ2-3 TRBV14 . . TGTGCCAGCAGCCAAGGGCTGATCACAGATACGCAGTATTTT CASSQGLITDTQYF
TRBJ1-1 TRBV7-6 many TRBD1 TGTGCCAGCAGCTCAATTGGTCCCGGGACAGGGTTCGGGACTGAAGCTTTCTTT CASSSIGPGTGFGTEAFF
TRBJ1-2 TRBV28 many . TGTGCCAGCAGTCCCATCACCGGGAACTCCCGGAGGGGCTACACCTTC CASSPITGNSRRGYTF
TRBJ2-3 TRBV7-9 many TRBD2 TGTGCCAGCAGCTTAGACGGGGGGGCCGCAGATACGCAGTATTTT CASSLDGGAADTQYF
TRBJ2-7 TRBV5-4 . . TGTGCCTGCAGCCCGGGGCATCCAGTTACCTCCGAGCAGTACTTC CACSPGHPVTSEQYF
TRBJ2-1 TRBV11-2 . . TGTGCCAGCAGCGCGAACAGGTACAATGAGCAGTTCTTC CASSANRYNEQFF
TRBJ1-6 TRBV12-3/TRBV12-4 . . TGTGCCAGCAGTCCGACAAGCTATAATTCACCCCTCCACTTT CASSPTSYNSPLHF
TRBJ2-7 TRBV6-5 many . TGTGCCAGCAGTTACTCATACAGCAATTCCTACGAGCAGTACTTC CASSYSYSNSYEQYF
TRBJ2-5 TRBV20-1 many . TGCAGTGCTAACCTGGACGCCGGCGAGACCCAGTACTTC CSANLDAGETQYF
TRBJ1-2 TRBV28 few . TGTGCCAGCACCACACCAGGGGCCACTAACTATGGCTACACCTTC CASTTPGATNYGYTF
TRBJ2-2 TRBV2 many . TGTGCCTCCTTGGGGCAACCGGGCGGGGAGCTGTTTTTT CASLGQPGGELFF
TRBJ2-3 TRBV7-9 many . TGTGCCAGCAGCTATGGGAGACAGAGCCGGGCAGATACGCAGTATTTT CASSYGRQSRADTQYF
TRBJ2-7 TRBV10-3 . . TGTGCCATCAGCCCGGTGGGCTACGAGCAGTACTTC CAISPVGYEQYF
TRBJ1-1 TRBV5-1 few TRBD1 TGCGCCAGCAGCATGGGACAGGGGAATACTGAAGCTTTCTTT CASSMGQGNTEAFF
TRBJ2-7 TRBV20-1 many . TGCAGTGCTAAGTGGAGGGCGGGGTACGAGCAGTACTTC CSAKWRAGYEQYF
TRBJ2-7 TRBV5-4 few TRBD1 TGTGCCAGCAGCAGGACAGGGATCACTAAAGAGCAGTACTTC CASSRTGITKEQYF
TRBJ2-5 TRBV7-9 few TRBD2 TGTGCCAGCAGCGGAAAGGGACTAGCGGGGGGAAAGACCCAGTACTTC CASSGKGLAGGKTQYF
TRBJ1-1 TRBV20-1 many . TGCAGTGCTAGTACGGCGGTTGAAGCTTTCTTT CSASTAVEAFF
TRBJ2-5 TRBV5-4 few . TGTGCCAGCAGCCCCGATGTGGGAGAGACCCAGTACTTC CASSPDVGETQYF
TRBJ2-1 TRBV7-9 many TRBD2 TGTGCCAGCAGTCTAGGGACTAGCAATGAGCAGTTCTTC CASSLGTSNEQFF
TRBJ2-5 TRBV5-1 . . TGCGCCAGCAGCGTCCAAGAGACCCAGTACTTC CASSVQETQYF
TRBJ2-2 TRBV1 many . TGCACCAGCCGCGAATCGGGGACAGGGTCCGGGGAGCTGTTTTTT CTSRESGTGSGELFF
TRBJ1-1 TRBV29-1 few . TGCAGCGCCGCGGACAGCAACACTGAAGCTTTCTTT CSAADSNTEAFF
TRBJ1-1 TRBV7-9 many . TGTGCCAGCAGCTTTATTGCTAAAGCTTTCTTT CASSFIAKAFF
TRBJ1-5 TRBV19 few . TGTGCCAGTAGTATGAAGGGGAAAGAACAGCCCCAGCATTTT CASSMKGKEQPQHF
TRBJ2-1 TRBV29-1 . TRBD1 TGCAGCGTTGATGGGACAGACCTCAATGAGCAGTTCTTC CSVDGTDLNEQFF
TRBJ1-5 TRBV6-1 few . TGTGCCAGCAGTGAAAGTCACAGCAATCAGCCCCAGCATTTT CASSESHSNQPQHF
TRBJ2-3 TRBV5-1 many TRBD2 TGCGCCAGCAGCACCGGACTAGCGGGGGAGGCAGATACGCAGTATTTT CASSTGLAGEADTQYF
TRBJ2-7 TRBV11-2 many . TGTGCCAGCAGCTTAGATCCCTACGAGCAGTACTTC CASSLDPYEQYF
TRBJ1-4 TRBV15 many . TGTGCCACCAGCAGAGATAGCAGGGGAGCAAATGAAAAACTGTTTTTT CATSRDSRGANEKLFF
TRBJ2-7 TRBV6-1 many TRBD1 TGTGCCAGCAGTGACCGGGACAGGGGAGGCTACGAGCAGTACTTC CASSDRDRGGYEQYF
TRBJ2-5 TRBV4-1 . TRBD2 TGCGCCAGCAGCCATGGACTAGCGGATAACCAAGAGACCCAGTACTTC CASSHGLADNQETQYF
TRBJ2-6 TRBV7-9 . . TGTGCCAGCAGCAATACCGCTACAGGTTCTGGGGCCAATGTCCTGACTTTC CASSNTATGSGANVLTF